This T cell receptor (beta chain) was profiled in a study of shared clonotypes between healthy human individuals. Whole-study context: The study used three CD4 naive, three CD4 memory, two CD8 naive and one CD8 memory plate per donor.

CDR1 and CDR2 from the germline V gene are MNHEY and SMNVEV (reference sequence). This CDR3 is built from 14 residues. V was pared by 4 bases and J by 7 bases, with 13 bases between. Whole-study results and caveats: Rarefaction gave evidence that sorted-subset sequencing remained incomplete despite large depth. Lower generation probabilities were found for non-shared clonotypes than for those shared by all four donors. With few donors, the genetic and exposure-history diversity represented was limited.

As concerns this clone: Its cognate antigen is unknown.

Clones were sequenced by immunoSEQ multiplex PCR, and TCRdb holds only the in-frame ones, with some missing. The profile shows a few million clones, around 90% of them singletons. The J gene is TRBJ1-4, the V gene TRBV27; D is uncertain. This sequence was found in a man between 18 and 35 years old in good health. Input material: naive CD4+ T cells sorted from blood. The subset is: CD45RA+ positively selected. The CDR3 DNA is TGTGCCAGCAGTTCCTTACTGGGGAGTGAAAAACTGTTTTTT. Protein product: CASSSLLGSEKLFF.